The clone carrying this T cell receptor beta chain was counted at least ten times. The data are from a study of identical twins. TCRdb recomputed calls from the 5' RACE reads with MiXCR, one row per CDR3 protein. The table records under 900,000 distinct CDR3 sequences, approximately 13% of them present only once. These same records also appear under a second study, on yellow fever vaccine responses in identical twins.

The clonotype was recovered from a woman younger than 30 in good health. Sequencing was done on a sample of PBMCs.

The DNA for the CDR3 is TGCAGTGCTAGAGCCCACAATGAGCAGTTCTTC. Its translation: CSARAHNEQFF. The chain recombines TRBV20-1 with TRBJ2-1; no clear D. Trimming cost V 1 base and J 5 bases, with 3 bases left between them. CDR1 DFQATT and CDR2 SNEGSKA come from the germline V gene (reference sequence). The CDR3 consists of 11 residues.